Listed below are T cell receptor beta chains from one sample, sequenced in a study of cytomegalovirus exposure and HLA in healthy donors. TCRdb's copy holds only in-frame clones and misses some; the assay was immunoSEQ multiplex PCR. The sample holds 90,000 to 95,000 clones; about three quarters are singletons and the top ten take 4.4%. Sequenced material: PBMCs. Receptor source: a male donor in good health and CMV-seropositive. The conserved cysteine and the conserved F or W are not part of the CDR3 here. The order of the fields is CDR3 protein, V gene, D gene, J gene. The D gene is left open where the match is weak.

CDR3: ASIKEGRAYGYT; V: TRBV28; D: NA; J: TRBJ1-2
CDR3: ASKSGQSTDTQY; V: TRBV9; D: NA; J: TRBJ2-3
CDR3: ASSSRTGDNEQF; V: TRBV7-9; D: TRBD1; J: TRBJ2-1
CDR3: ASSIYVGLDGTQY; V: TRBV19; D: NA; J: TRBJ2-5
CDR3: ASSYWAGKETQY; V: TRBV6-5; D: NA; J: TRBJ2-5
CDR3: ASRPSSGGAQTQY; V: TRBV28; D: TRBD2; J: TRBJ2-5
CDR3: ASSSVTGSTNEKLF; V: TRBV28; D: NA; J: TRBJ1-4
CDR3: ASSPRLAGESSYNEQF; V: TRBV18; D: TRBD2; J: TRBJ2-1
CDR3: SVELLAGGPNTGELF; V: TRBV29-1; D: TRBD2; J: TRBJ2-2
CDR3: ASSPLGSYNSPLH; V: TRBV4-1; D: NA; J: TRBJ1-6
CDR3: SVENGGTYEQY; V: TRBV29-1; D: NA; J: TRBJ2-7
CDR3: ASSQGTVHEQF; V: TRBV7-9; D: NA; J: TRBJ2-1
CDR3: SVEGRSTDTQY; V: TRBV29-1; D: NA; J: TRBJ2-3
CDR3: ARAMGGKAF; V: TRBV2; D: NA; J: TRBJ1-1
CDR3: ASSLGGRDEKLF; V: TRBV7-9; D: NA; J: TRBJ1-4
CDR3: ASSHGQGGTEAF; V: TRBV5-1; D: TRBD1; J: TRBJ1-1
CDR3: AWHQGLAGHASEQF; V: TRBV30; D: TRBD2; J: TRBJ2-1
CDR3: ASSTRTSGRARPAGELF; V: TRBV21-1; D: NA; J: TRBJ2-2
CDR3: ASSPTIDREETQY; V: TRBV5-4; D: NA; J: TRBJ2-5
CDR3: ATSTDRVSEAF; V: TRBV15; D: TRBD1; J: TRBJ1-1
CDR3: ARSPGSRPIPAGVGNTEAF; V: TRBV5-3; D: NA; J: TRBJ1-1
CDR3: ASSVGGPFTEAF; V: TRBV27; D: NA; J: TRBJ1-1
CDR3: SGEGTGALNEQF; V: TRBV29-1; D: TRBD1; J: TRBJ2-1
CDR3: ASSPDRGRFYNEQF; V: TRBV5-1; D: TRBD1; J: TRBJ2-1
CDR3: AIAGTATQY; V: TRBV10-3; D: NA; J: TRBJ2-3
CDR3: AWKSGRGLDGYT; V: TRBV30; D: NA; J: TRBJ1-2
CDR3: ASSVDGLANTEAF; V: TRBV9; D: NA; J: TRBJ1-1
CDR3: ASSLRSTGEWTEAF; V: TRBV28; D: TRBD1; J: TRBJ1-1
CDR3: ASSFGGLGTEAF; V: TRBV27; D: NA; J: TRBJ1-1
CDR3: ASSSGTRNYGYT; V: TRBV28; D: NA; J: TRBJ1-2
CDR3: SVEGHPSYEQY; V: TRBV29-1; D: NA; J: TRBJ2-7